These 3 T cell receptor beta chains came from one sample sequenced in a study of shared clonotypes between healthy human individuals. TCRdb's table, derived via immunoSEQ multiplex PCR, lists solely in-frame clones and lacks some. The sample carries around 2.5 million clones, 80% to 95% recorded once. The material sequenced was naive CD4+ T cells from PBMCs. As for subset: CD45RA+ positively selected. The receptors were gathered from a man between 18 and 35 years old in good health. Some clones in this sample may be carry-over from other donors' samples.

This chain joins TRBV5-1 and TRBJ2-2, with 8 bases lining up with TRBD2. The CDR3 loop spans 16 amino acids. Germline trimming cut 0 bases from V and 5 bases from J; bases unmatched to any gene: 6. The germline V gene encodes CDR1 SGHRS and CDR2 YFSETQ. CDR3 in amino acids: CASSLAYREGTGELFF. The CDR3 region has the DNA TGCGCCAGCAGCTTGGCCTACCGGGAGGGGACCGGGGAGCTGTTTTTT.

A note on this clone: Other DNA sequences in this sample translate to the same CDR3. This chain links TRBV11-2 with TRBJ2-6; no definite D call. The CDR3 consists of 13 residues. In germline, CDR1 is SGHAT, CDR2 FQNNGV. Deletions cut 3 bases from V and 2 bases from J, with 2 bases between. The CDR3, as DNA: TGTGCCAGCAGCTTGACTGGGGCCAACGTCCTGACTTTC. This encodes CASSLTGANVLTF.

The chain joins TRBV30 to TRBJ1-4; D unclear. Germline assignment: CDR1 GTSNPN and CDR2 SVGIG (reference sequence). The V and J ends lost 0 bases and 4 bases respectively, with 12 bases between them. The CDR3 length is 15 residues. The CDR3 here is CAWSVGQPNNEKLFF. The CDR3 DNA is TGTGCCTGGAGTGTAGGGCAGCCGAATAATGAAAAACTGTTTTTT.